The rows below give T cell receptor beta chains drawn from one sample of a study of graft-versus-host responses after intestinal transplantation. Clones were sequenced by immunoSEQ multiplex PCR, and TCRdb holds only the in-frame ones, with some missing. Found here are about 14,000 clones, 25% to 35% of them singletons; the top ten hold 3% to 4%. Sample: alloreactive CD4+ T cells from a mixed lymphocyte reaction culture, taken before intestinal transplant. These receptor sequences come from a human patient who received an intestinal transplant. CDR3s include the opening cysteine and the closing phenylalanine or tryptophan. D genes are given only for firm matches. Clone size is shown for a subset of rows, as once, few, many or a class of expanded clone.

d_gene: TRBD1
abundance: -
v_gene: TRBV18
j_gene: TRBJ2-7
CDR3aa: CASSRTGGDYEQYF
CDR3nt: TGTGCCAGCTCAAGGACAGGGGGGGACTACGAGCAGTACTTC

d_gene: TRBD1
abundance: -
v_gene: TRBV27
j_gene: TRBJ2-5
CDR3aa: CASSFRGQGAMETQYF
CDR3nt: TGTGCCAGCAGTTTTAGAGGACAGGGGGCTATGGAGACCCAGTACTTC

d_gene: -
abundance: -
v_gene: TRBV9
j_gene: TRBJ2-1
CDR3aa: CASSGLGASYNEQFF
CDR3nt: TGTGCCAGCAGCGGACTAGGGGCATCCTACAATGAGCAGTTCTTC

d_gene: TRBD2
abundance: -
v_gene: TRBV9
j_gene: TRBJ2-3
CDR3aa: CASSEPSGSTDTQYF
CDR3nt: TGTGCCAGCAGCGAGCCTAGCGGCAGCACAGATACGCAGTATTTT

d_gene: TRBD1
abundance: -
v_gene: TRBV2
j_gene: TRBJ2-2
CDR3aa: CASSVKGTGAVGELFF
CDR3nt: TGTGCCAGCAGTGTAAAAGGGACAGGGGCAGTCGGGGAGCTGTTTTTC

d_gene: -
abundance: -
v_gene: TRBV2
j_gene: TRBJ1-2
CDR3aa: CASATSTYGYTF
CDR3nt: TGTGCCAGCGCCACAAGCACCTATGGCTACACCTTC

d_gene: -
abundance: -
v_gene: TRBV11-2
j_gene: TRBJ2-5
CDR3aa: CASSSAGTQYF
CDR3nt: TGTGCCAGCAGCTCGGCCGGGACCCAGTACTTC

d_gene: -
abundance: few
v_gene: TRBV5-1
j_gene: TRBJ1-1
CDR3aa: CASSGDGVTEAFF
CDR3nt: TGCGCCAGCAGCGGAGACGGGGTAACTGAAGCTTTCTTT

d_gene: TRBD1
abundance: few
v_gene: TRBV18
j_gene: TRBJ1-2
CDR3aa: CASSPVQGPTKANYGYTF
CDR3nt: TGTGCCAGCTCACCAGTACAGGGGCCGACCAAAGCTAACTATGGCTACACCTTC

d_gene: -
abundance: few
v_gene: TRBV2
j_gene: TRBJ2-5
CDR3aa: CASSLLVTQYF
CDR3nt: TGTGCCAGCAGTTTACTTGTGACCCAGTACTTC

d_gene: -
abundance: -
v_gene: TRBV28
j_gene: TRBJ1-5
CDR3aa: CASSPGTSNQPQHF
CDR3nt: TGTGCCAGCAGTCCAGGGACTAGCAATCAGCCCCAGCATTTT

d_gene: -
abundance: -
v_gene: TRBV6-5
j_gene: TRBJ2-2
CDR3aa: CASSPRRLNTGELFF
CDR3nt: TGTGCCAGCAGTCCCAGGCGGCTGAACACCGGGGAGCTGTTTTTT

d_gene: TRBD2
abundance: few
v_gene: TRBV28
j_gene: TRBJ2-3
CDR3aa: CASSLLRLAVKVDTQYF
CDR3nt: TGTGCCAGCAGTTTATTGAGACTAGCGGTCAAAGTGGATACGCAGTATTTT

d_gene: -
abundance: -
v_gene: TRBV5-8
j_gene: TRBJ2-7
CDR3aa: CASRTQNLLYEQYF
CDR3nt: TGTGCCAGCAGAACCCAGAACCTCCTGTACGAGCAGTACTTC

d_gene: -
abundance: -
v_gene: TRBV28
j_gene: TRBJ2-7
CDR3aa: CATSFYEQYF
CDR3nt: TGTGCCACTTCATTCTACGAGCAGTACTTC

d_gene: TRBD2
abundance: -
v_gene: TRBV4-1
j_gene: TRBJ2-1
CDR3aa: CASSQAGTTNNEQFF
CDR3nt: TGCGCCAGCAGCCAAGCCGGGACTACGAACAATGAGCAGTTCTTC

d_gene: TRBD1
abundance: -
v_gene: TRBV6-6
j_gene: TRBJ1-2
CDR3aa: CASSYSGQGNYGYTF
CDR3nt: TGTGCCAGCAGTTACTCGGGACAGGGCAACTATGGCTACACCTTC

d_gene: -
abundance: -
v_gene: TRBV7-9
j_gene: TRBJ1-1
CDR3aa: CASSFGRNTEAFF
CDR3nt: TGTGCCAGCAGCTTTGGGAGGAACACTGAAGCTTTCTTT

d_gene: -
abundance: -
v_gene: TRBV14
j_gene: TRBJ2-3
CDR3aa: CASSQDLADTQYF
CDR3nt: TGTGCCAGCAGCCAAGATCTAGCAGATACGCAGTATTTT

d_gene: -
abundance: medium-sized
v_gene: TRBV6-1
j_gene: TRBJ1-1
CDR3aa: CASTRSAGDTEAFF
CDR3nt: TGTGCCAGCACTCGAAGCGCGGGGGACACTGAAGCTTTCTTT

d_gene: TRBD1
abundance: few
v_gene: TRBV25-1
j_gene: TRBJ2-3
CDR3aa: CASSQGASTDTQYF
CDR3nt: TGTGCCAGCAGTCAGGGGGCGAGCACAGATACGCAGTATTTT

d_gene: TRBD1
abundance: -
v_gene: TRBV19
j_gene: TRBJ2-3
CDR3aa: CASSPTGRVTDTQYF
CDR3nt: TGTGCCAGTAGTCCGACAGGGCGGGTCACAGATACGCAGTATTTT

d_gene: TRBD2
abundance: few
v_gene: TRBV5-1
j_gene: TRBJ2-3
CDR3aa: CASSLRSGSLTDTQYF
CDR3nt: TGCGCCAGCAGCCTTCGGAGCGGGAGTCTAACAGATACGCAGTATTTT

d_gene: -
abundance: -
v_gene: TRBV6-1
j_gene: TRBJ2-5
CDR3aa: CASIWGGSQETQYF
CDR3nt: TGTGCCAGCATTTGGGGAGGTAGTCAAGAGACCCAGTACTTC

d_gene: -
abundance: few
v_gene: TRBV7-3
j_gene: TRBJ2-3
CDR3aa: CASSSGAPRKYF
CDR3nt: TGTGCCAGCAGCTCTGGCGCTCCCCGCAAGTATTTT

d_gene: -
abundance: few
v_gene: TRBV6-9
j_gene: TRBJ1-1
CDR3aa: CASSYPQGRDTEAFF
CDR3nt: TGTGCCAGCAGTTACCCACAGGGACGGGACACTGAAGCTTTCTTT

d_gene: -
abundance: -
v_gene: TRBV7-3
j_gene: TRBJ2-5
CDR3aa: CASSLGGARETQYF
CDR3nt: TGTGCCAGCAGCTTAGGCGGAGCCCGGGAGACCCAGTACTTC

d_gene: -
abundance: -
v_gene: TRBV5-1
j_gene: TRBJ1-4
CDR3aa: CASSLVGGPSEKLFF
CDR3nt: TGCGCCAGCAGCTTGGTGGGGGGTCCCTCCGAAAAACTGTTTTTT